This T cell receptor beta chain was obtained from a study of T cell responses to AZD1222 COVID-19 vaccine. Looking at the study overall: Pooling of second doses given at about 4 or about 12 weeks was done.

The CDR3 has 14 residues. V was clipped by 7 bases and J by 3 bases; unmatched bases: 6. Germline CDR1 reads LNHDA; CDR2 reads SQIVND (reference sequence). Findings and limits, study-wide: Baseline seropositives among AZD1222 recipients totaled only five to seven. Across spike, vaccine-associated CD4 TCRs were found, dominant at 160-218 and 743-854. Close to half of spike-specific TCRs reportedly recognize unmutated variant regions.

With regard to this clone: What it binds is not known.

Method: immunoSEQ multiplex PCR; TCRdb's copy keeps in-frame clones and lacks some. In the table there are some 120,000 clones, 91% of which are singletons. Specimen: peripheral blood, collected on day 0 of AZD1222 vaccination. V is TRBV19 and J is TRBJ2-7, with TRBD2 identical over 10 bases. This clonotype originated in an adult in good health. The CDR3: CASNPSGSIYEQYF. The DNA for the CDR3 is TGTGCCAGTAACCCTAGCGGGAGTATCTACGAGCAGTACTTC.